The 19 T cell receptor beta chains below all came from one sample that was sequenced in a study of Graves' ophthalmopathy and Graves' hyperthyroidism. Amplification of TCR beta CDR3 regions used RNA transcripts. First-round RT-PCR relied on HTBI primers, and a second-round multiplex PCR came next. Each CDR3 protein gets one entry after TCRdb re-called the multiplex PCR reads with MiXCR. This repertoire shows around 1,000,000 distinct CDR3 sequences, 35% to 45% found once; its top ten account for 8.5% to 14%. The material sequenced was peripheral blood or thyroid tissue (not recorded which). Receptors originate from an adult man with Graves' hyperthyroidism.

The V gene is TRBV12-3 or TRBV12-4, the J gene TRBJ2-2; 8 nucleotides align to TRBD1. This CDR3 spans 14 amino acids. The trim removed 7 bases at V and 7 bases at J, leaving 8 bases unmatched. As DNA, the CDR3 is TGTGCCAGCAACCCGGACAGGGCTGGCGGGGAGCTGTTTTTT. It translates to CASNPDRAGGELFF.

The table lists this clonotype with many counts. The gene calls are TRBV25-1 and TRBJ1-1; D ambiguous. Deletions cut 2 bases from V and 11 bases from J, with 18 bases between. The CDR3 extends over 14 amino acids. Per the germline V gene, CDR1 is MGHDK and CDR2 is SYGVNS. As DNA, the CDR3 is TGTGCCAGCAGTGAAGCGGGGTCCGTCCGAGGCGCTTTCTTT. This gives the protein CASSEAGSVRGAFF.

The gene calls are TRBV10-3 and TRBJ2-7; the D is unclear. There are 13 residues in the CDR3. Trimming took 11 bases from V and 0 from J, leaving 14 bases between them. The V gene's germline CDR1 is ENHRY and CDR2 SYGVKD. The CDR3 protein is CAPRQLSSYEQYF. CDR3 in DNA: TGTGCCCCTCGGCAGCTGAGCTCCTACGAGCAGTACTTC.

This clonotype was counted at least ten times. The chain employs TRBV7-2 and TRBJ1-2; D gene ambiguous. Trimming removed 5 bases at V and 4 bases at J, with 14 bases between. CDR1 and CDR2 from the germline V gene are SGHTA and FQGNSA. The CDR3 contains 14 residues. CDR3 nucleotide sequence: TGTGCCAGCAGCAGACCCGGACGGATCTATGGCTACACCTTC. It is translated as CASSRPGRIYGYTF.

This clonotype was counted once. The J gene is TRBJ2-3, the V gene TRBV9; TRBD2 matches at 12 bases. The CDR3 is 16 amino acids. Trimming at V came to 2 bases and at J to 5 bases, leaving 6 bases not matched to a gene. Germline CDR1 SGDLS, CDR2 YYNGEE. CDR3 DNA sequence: TGTGCCAGCAGCGTCTCCGGGACTAGCGGGTTAGATACGCAGTATTTT. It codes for CASSVSGTSGLDTQYF.

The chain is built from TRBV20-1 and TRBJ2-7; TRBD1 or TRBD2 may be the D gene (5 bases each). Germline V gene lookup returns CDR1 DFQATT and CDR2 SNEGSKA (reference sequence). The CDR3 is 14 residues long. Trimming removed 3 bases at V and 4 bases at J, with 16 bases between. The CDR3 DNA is TGCAGTGCTAGGCCAAGAGGGCAGGGTTACGAGCAGTACTTC. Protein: CSARPRGQGYEQYF.

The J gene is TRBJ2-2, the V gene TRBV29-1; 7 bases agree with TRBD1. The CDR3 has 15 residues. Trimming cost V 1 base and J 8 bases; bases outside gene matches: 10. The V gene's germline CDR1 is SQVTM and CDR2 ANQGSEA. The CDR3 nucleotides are TGCAGCGTTGAAGTGCTGACAGGGTATTCGGGGGAGCTGTTTTTT. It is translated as CSVEVLTGYSGELFF.

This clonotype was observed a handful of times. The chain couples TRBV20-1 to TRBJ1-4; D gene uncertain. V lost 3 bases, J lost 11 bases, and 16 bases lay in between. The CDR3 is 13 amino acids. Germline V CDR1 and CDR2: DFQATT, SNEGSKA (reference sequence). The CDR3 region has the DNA TGCAGTGCTAGTCCGGGCGTCGGACGGAAACTGTTTTTT. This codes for CSASPGVGRKLFF.

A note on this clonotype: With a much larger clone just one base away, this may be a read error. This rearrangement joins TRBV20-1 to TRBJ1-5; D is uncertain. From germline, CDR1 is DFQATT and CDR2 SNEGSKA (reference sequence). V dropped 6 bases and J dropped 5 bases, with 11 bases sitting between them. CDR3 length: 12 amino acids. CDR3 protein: CSAGRVDQPQHF. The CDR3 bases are TGCAGTGCCGGTCGTGTGGATCAGCCCCAGCATTTT.

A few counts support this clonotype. The CDR3 here is CASSQDPGESYEQYF. As DNA, the CDR3 is TGTGCCAGCAGCCAAGATCCGGGAGAGTCCTACGAGCAGTACTTC. The chain recombines TRBV4-2 with TRBJ2-7, with a weak D call TRBD2 (6 bases). V lost 0 bases and J 1 base, leaving 10 bases between the germline ends. Germline assignment: CDR1 LGHNA and CDR2 YNFKEQ. CDR3 size: 15 residues.

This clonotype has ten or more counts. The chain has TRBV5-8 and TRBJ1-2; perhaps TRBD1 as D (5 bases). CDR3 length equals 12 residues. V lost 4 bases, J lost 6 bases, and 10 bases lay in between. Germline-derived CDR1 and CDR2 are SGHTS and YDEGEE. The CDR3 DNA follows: TGTGCCAGCAGCCTGGGGCTGGATGGCTACACCTTC. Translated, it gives CASSLGLDGYTF.

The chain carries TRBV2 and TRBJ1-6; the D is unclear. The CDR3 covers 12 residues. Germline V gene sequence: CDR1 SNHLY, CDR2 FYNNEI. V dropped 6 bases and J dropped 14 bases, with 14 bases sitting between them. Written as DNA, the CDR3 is TGTGCCAGCAGGGAGCGGCGCCGCACCCTCCACTTT. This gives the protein CASRERRRTLHF.

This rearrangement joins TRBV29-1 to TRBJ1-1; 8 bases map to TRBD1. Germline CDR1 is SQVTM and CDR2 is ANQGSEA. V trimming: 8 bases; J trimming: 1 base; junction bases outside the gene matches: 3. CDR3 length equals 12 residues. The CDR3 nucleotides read TGCAGCACAGGGGGTAGGAACACTGAAGCTTTCTTT. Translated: CSTGGRNTEAFF.

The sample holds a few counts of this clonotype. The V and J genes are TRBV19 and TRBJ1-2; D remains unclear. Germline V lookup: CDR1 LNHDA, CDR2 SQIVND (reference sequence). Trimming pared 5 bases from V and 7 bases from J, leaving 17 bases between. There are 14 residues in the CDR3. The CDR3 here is CASSSRSRRIGYTF. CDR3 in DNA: TGTGCCAGTAGTTCGCGATCCCGCCGGATTGGCTACACCTTC.

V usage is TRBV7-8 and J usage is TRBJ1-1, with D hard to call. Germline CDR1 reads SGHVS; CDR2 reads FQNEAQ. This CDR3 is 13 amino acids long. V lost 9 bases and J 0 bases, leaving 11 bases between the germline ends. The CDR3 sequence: CASRQTMNTEAFF. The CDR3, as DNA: TGTGCCAGTAGGCAGACCATGAACACTGAAGCTTTCTTT.

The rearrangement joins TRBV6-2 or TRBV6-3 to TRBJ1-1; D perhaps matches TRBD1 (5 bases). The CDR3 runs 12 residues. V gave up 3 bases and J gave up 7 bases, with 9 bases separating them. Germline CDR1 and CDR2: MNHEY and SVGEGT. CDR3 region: CASSYRRGEAFF. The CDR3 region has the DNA TGTGCCAGCAGTTATCGGAGGGGTGAAGCTTTCTTT.

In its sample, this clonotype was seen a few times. The CDR3 protein is CASSSPPGAGVETQYF. CDR3 nucleotides: TGTGCCAGCAGCTCCCCGCCGGGTGCAGGGGTAGAGACCCAGTACTTC. The rearrangement links TRBV13 to TRBJ2-5, with D perhaps matching TRBD1 (6 bases). Germline V gene sequence: CDR1 PRHDT, CDR2 FYEKMQ (reference sequence). This CDR3 comprises 16 residues. V lost 4 bases, J lost 4 bases, and 19 bases lay in between. Looking up the rest from reference TRBV13 and TRBJ2-5 gives the full variable domain: AAGVIQSPRHLIKEKRETATLKCYPIPRHDTVYWYQQGPGQDPQFLISFYEKMQSDKGSIPDRFSAQQFSDYHSELNMSSLELGDSALYFCASSSPPGAGVETQYFGPGTRLLVL.

The CDR3 reads CASSVADSGNYGYTF. CDR3 bases: TGTGCCAGCAGCGTAGCGGACTCTGGAAACTATGGCTACACCTTC. V usage is TRBV9 and J usage is TRBJ1-2; the D is unclear. CDR3 length equals 15 residues. V gave up 0 bases and J gave up 2 bases, with 11 bases separating them. Per germline, CDR1 SGDLS and CDR2 YYNGEE.

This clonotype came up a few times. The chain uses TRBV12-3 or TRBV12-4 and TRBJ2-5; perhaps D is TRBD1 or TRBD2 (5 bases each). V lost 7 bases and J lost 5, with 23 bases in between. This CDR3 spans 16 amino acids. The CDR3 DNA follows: TGTGCCAGCACCCCAAGGGAGTTGGGGGTAGGGGAGACCCAGTACTTC. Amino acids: CASTPRELGVGETQYF.